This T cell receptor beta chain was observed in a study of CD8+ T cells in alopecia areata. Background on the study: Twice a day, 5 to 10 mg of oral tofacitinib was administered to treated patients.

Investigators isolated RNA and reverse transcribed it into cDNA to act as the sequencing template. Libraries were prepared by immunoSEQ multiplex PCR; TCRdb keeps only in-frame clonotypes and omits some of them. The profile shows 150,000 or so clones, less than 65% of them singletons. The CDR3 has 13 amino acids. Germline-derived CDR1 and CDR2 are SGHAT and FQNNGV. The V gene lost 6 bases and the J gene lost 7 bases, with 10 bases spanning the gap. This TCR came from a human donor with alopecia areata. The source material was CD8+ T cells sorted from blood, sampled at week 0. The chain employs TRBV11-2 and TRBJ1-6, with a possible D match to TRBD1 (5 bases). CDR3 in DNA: TGTGCCAGCAGTAGTAACAGGAATTCACCCCTCCACTTT. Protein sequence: CASSSNRNSPLHF. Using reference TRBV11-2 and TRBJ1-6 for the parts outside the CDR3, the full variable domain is EAGVAQSPRYKIIEKRQSVAFWCNPISGHATLYWYQQILGQGPKLLIQFQNNGVVDDSQLPKDRFSAERLKGVDSTLKIQPAKLEDSAVYLCASSSNRNSPLHFGNGTRLTVT.